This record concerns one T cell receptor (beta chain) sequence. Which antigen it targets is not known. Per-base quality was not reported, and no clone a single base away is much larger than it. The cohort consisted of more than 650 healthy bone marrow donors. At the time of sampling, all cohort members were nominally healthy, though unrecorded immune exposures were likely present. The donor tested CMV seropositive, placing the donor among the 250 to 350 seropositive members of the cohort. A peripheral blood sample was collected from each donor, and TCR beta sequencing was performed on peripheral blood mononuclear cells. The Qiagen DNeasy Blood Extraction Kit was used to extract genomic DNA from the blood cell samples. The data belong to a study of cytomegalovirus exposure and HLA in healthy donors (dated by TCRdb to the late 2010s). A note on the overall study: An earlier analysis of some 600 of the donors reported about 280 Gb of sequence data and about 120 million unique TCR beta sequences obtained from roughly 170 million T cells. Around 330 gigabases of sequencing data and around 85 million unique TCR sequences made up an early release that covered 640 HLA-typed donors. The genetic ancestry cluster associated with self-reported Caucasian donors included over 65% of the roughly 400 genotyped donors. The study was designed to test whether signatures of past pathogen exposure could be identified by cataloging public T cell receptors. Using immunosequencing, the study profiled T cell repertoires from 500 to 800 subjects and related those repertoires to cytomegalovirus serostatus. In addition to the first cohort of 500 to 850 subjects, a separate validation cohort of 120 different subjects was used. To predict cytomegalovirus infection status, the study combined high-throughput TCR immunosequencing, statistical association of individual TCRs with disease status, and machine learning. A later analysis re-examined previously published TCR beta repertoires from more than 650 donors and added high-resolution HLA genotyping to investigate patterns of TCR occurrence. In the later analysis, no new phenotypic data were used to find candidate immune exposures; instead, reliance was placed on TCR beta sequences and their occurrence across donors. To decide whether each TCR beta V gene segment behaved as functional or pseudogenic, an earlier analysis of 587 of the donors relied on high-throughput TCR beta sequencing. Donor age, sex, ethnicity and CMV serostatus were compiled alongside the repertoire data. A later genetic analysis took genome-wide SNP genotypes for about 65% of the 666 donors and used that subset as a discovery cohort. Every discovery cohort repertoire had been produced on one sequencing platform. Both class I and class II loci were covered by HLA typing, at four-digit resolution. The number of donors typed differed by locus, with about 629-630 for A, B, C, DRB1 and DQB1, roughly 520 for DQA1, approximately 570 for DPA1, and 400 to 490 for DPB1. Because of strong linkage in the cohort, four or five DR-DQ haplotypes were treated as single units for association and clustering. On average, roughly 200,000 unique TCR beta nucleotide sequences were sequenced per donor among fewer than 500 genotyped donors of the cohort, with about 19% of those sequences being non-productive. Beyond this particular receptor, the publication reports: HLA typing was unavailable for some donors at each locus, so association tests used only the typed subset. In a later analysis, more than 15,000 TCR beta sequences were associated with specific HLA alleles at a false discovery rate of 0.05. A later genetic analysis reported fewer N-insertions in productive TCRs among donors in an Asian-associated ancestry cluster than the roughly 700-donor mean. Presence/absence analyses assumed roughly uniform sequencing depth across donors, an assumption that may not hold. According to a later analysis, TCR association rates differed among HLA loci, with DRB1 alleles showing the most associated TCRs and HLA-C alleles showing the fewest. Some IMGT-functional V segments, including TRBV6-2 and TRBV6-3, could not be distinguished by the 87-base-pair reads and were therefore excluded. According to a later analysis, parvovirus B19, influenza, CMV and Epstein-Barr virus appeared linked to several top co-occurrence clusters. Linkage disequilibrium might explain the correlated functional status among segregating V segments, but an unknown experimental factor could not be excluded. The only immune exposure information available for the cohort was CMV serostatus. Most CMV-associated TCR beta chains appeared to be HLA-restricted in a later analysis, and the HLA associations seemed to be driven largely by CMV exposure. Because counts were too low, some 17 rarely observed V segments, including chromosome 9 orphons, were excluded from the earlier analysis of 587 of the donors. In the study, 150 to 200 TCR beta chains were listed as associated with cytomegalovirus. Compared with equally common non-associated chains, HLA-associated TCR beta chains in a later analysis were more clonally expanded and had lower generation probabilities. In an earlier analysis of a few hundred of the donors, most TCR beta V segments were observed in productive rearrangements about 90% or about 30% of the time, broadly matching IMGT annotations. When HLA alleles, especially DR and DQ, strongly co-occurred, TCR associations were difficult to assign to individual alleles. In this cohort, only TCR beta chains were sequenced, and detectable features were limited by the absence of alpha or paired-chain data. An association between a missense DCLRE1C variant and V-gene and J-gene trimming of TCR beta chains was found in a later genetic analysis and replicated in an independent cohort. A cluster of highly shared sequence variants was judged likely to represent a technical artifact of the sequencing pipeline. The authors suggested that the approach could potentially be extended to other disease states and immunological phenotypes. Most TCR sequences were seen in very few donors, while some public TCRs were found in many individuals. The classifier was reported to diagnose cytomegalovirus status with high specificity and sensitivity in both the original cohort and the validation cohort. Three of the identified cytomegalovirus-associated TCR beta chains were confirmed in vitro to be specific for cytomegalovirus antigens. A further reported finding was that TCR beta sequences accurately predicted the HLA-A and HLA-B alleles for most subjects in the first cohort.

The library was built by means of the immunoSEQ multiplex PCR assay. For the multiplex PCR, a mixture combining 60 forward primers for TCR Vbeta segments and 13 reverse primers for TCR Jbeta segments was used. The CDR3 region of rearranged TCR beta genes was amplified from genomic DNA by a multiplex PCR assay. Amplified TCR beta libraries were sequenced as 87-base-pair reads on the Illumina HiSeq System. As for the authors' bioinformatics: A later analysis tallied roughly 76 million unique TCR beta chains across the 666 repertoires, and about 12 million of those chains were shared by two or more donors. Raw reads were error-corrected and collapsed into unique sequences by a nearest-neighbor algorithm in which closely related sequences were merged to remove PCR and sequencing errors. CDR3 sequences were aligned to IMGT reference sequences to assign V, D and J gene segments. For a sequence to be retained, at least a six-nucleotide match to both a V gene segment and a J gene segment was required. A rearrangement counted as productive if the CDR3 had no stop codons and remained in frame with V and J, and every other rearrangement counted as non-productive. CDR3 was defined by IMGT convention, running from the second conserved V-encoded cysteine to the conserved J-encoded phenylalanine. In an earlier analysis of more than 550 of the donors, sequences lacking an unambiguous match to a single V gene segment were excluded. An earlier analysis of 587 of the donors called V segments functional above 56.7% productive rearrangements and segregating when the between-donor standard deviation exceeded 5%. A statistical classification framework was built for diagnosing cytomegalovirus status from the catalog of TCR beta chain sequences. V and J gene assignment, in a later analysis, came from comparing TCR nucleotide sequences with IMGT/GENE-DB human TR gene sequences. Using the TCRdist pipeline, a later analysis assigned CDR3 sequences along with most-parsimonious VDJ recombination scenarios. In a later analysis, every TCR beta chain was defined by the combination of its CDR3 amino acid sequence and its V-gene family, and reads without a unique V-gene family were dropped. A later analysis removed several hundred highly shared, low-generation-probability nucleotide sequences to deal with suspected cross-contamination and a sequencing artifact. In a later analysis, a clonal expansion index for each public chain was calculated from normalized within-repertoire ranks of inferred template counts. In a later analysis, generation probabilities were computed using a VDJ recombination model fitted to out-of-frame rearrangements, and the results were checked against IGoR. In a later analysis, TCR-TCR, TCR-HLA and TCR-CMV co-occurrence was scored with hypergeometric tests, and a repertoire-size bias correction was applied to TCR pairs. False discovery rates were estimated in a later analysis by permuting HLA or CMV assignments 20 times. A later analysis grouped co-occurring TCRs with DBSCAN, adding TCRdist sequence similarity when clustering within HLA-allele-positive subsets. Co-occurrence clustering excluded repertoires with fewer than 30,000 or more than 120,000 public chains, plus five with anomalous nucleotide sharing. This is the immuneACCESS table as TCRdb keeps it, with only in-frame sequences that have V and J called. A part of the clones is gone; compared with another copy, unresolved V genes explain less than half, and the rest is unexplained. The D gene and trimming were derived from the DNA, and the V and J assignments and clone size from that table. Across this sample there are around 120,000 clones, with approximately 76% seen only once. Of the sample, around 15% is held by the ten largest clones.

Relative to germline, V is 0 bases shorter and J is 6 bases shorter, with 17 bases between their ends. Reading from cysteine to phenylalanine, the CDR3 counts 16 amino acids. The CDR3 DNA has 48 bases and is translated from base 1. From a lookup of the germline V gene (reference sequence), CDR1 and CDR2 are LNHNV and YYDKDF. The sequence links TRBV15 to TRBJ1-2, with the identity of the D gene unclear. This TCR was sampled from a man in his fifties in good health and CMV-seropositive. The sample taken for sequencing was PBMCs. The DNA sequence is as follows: TGTGCCACCAGCAGAGACATATTTACGGGAAGGAATGGCTACACCTTC. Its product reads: CATSRDIFTGRNGYTF.